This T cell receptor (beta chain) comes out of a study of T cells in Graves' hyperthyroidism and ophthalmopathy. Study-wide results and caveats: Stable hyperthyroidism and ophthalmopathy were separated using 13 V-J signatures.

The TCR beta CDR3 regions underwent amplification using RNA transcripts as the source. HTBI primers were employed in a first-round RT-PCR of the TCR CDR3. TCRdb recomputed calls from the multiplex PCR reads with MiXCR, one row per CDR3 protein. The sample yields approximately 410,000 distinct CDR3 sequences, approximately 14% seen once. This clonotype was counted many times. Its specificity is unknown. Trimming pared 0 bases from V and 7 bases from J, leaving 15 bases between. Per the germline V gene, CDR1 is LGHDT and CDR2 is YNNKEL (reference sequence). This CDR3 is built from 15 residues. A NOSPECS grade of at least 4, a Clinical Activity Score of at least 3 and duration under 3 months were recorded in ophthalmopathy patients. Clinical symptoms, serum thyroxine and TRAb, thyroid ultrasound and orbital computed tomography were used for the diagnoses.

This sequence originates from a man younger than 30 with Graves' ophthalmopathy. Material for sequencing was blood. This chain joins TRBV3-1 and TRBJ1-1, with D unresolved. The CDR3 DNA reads TGTGCCAGCAGCCAAGAGGATCGGTCCGGTCTTGAAGCTTTCTTT. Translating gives CASSQEDRSGLEAFF. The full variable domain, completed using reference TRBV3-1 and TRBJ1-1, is DTAVSQTPKYLVTQMGNDKSIKCEQNLGHDTMYWYKQDSKKFLKIMFSYNNKELIINETVPNRFSPKSPDKAHLNLHINSLELGDSAVYFCASSQEDRSGLEAFFGQGTRLTVV.